Listed below are T cell receptor beta chains from one sample, sequenced in a study of blood T cells in healthy people across ages. TCRdb reanalysed the 5' RACE reads using MiXCR and keeps one entry per CDR3 protein. The sample yields about 800,000 distinct CDR3 sequences, around 25% seen once. The data also belong to a second study, concerning T cells of mothers and their children.

The sequenced sample was blood. The receptors shown here come from a boy between 10 and 17 years old in good health. CDR3s include the opening cysteine and the closing phenylalanine or tryptophan. The D gene is left open where the match is weak. Expanded clones are given a class, and other clones once, few, many or no size at all.

D	J	size	V	DNA	CDR3
.	TRBJ1-4	few	TRBV7-6	TGTGCCAGCAGTACCCCTAATGAAAAACTGTTTTTT	CASSTPNEKLFF
.	TRBJ2-3	.	TRBV7-9	TGTGCCAGCAGCTTAGTGGTACCACCCACAGATACGCAGTATTTT	CASSLVVPPTDTQYF
TRBD2	TRBJ2-3	.	TRBV20-1	TGCAGTGCTAGAGAGGGACTAGCGAGGTTAACAGATACGCAGTATTTT	CSAREGLARLTDTQYF
.	TRBJ2-7	.	TRBV12-3/TRBV12-4	TGTGCCAGCAGTACGACCCCTTTCTACGAGCAGTACTTC	CASSTTPFYEQYF
.	TRBJ2-1	.	TRBV29-1	TGCAGCGTTGAAGGTACAGCCTCCTACAATGAGCAGTTCTTC	CSVEGTASYNEQFF
TRBD1	TRBJ2-3	few	TRBV28	TGTGCCAGCAGTTCATGGGACAGGGGAACAGATACGCAGTATTTT	CASSSWDRGTDTQYF
.	TRBJ1-2	.	TRBV11-2	TGTGCCAGCAGCTCAGGGGTCTACTATGGCTACACCTTC	CASSSGVYYGYTF
.	TRBJ2-5	few	TRBV2	TGTGCCAGGGGACAAGTTGAGGAGACCCAGTACTTC	CARGQVEETQYF
TRBD2	TRBJ2-3	.	TRBV6-5	TGTGCCAGCAGTTACGGGTCCAGCGGGAGAGGGAGTACGCAGTATTTT	CASSYGSSGRGSTQYF
TRBD1	TRBJ1-6	once	TRBV3-1	TGTGCCAGCAGCCAACGACAGGGAGATTCACCCCTCCACTTT	CASSQRQGDSPLHF
.	TRBJ1-4	once	TRBV12-5	TGTGCTAGTGGTTTGGGGGAATATGAAAAACTGTTTTTT	CASGLGEYEKLFF
.	TRBJ1-1	.	TRBV6-2/TRBV6-3	TGTGCCAGCAGTTACAACGAGAGGGACCCCGCACAGAGGACTGAAGCTTTCTTT	CASSYNERDPAQRTEAFF
.	TRBJ1-2	few	TRBV7-9	TGTGCCAGCAGCTTTGGGGACCACGGGGGGGCCTATGGCTACACCTTC	CASSFGDHGGAYGYTF
.	TRBJ2-1	.	TRBV20-1	TGCAGTGCCGAGACATTATCCTACAATGAGCAGTTCTTC	CSAETLSYNEQFF
TRBD1	TRBJ2-7	few	TRBV6-6	TGTGCCAGCAGTACGACAGGGAGCTCCTACGAGCAGTACTTC	CASSTTGSSYEQYF
.	TRBJ1-2	few	TRBV4-3	TGCGCCAGCAGCCAACTGTCAGGGCACTATGGCTACACCTTC	CASSQLSGHYGYTF
.	TRBJ2-5	few	TRBV6-5	TGTGCCAGCAGTTTTGAGGGGTCCGGGACCCAGTACTTC	CASSFEGSGTQYF
.	TRBJ1-2	few	TRBV4-3	TGCGCCAGCAGCCAAGACAGGATATTGAACTATGGCTACACCTTC	CASSQDRILNYGYTF
.	TRBJ2-5	.	TRBV10-3	TGTGCCATCAGCCTTGCCAGGGGAGGAGAGACCCAGTACTTC	CAISLARGGETQYF
.	TRBJ1-6	.	TRBV28	TGTGCCAGCAGTTTTACAGGGTGGGATTCACCCCTCCACTTT	CASSFTGWDSPLHF
.	TRBJ2-5	many	TRBV6-6	TGTGCCAGCAGTTACGCAGGTGGAGTACAAGAGACCCAGTACTTC	CASSYAGGVQETQYF
TRBD2	TRBJ2-7	.	TRBV28	TGTGCCAGCAGTTTGATTCCGCGGGAGGGCAACGAGCAGTACTTC	CASSLIPREGNEQYF
.	TRBJ2-3	.	TRBV6-5	TGTGCCAGCAGTTTCCTACAGGGCTTTCCTAGCACTGATACGCAGTATTTT	CASSFLQGFPSTDTQYF
.	TRBJ2-7	.	TRBV3-1	TGTGCCAGCAGCCAAGATAGGGGGAGATACGGGATTTGGGCCTACGAGCAGTACTTC	CASSQDRGRYGIWAYEQYF
TRBD1	TRBJ1-2	.	TRBV7-2	TGTGCCAGCAGCTTAACTCGTGGACAGGGGAACTATGGCTACACCTTC	CASSLTRGQGNYGYTF
.	TRBJ2-7	.	TRBV4-3	TGCGCCAGCAGCCAAGACAGGGCCCGGACCTACGAGCAGTACTTC	CASSQDRARTYEQYF
.	TRBJ2-5	.	TRBV18	TGTGCCAGCTCACCCCTTGGACAGAAAGAGACCCAGTACTTC	CASSPLGQKETQYF
TRBD1	TRBJ1-4	once	TRBV6-2/TRBV6-3	TGTGCCAGCGCCGACCCGGGACAGACTGCAACTAATGAAAAACTGTTTTTT	CASADPGQTATNEKLFF
TRBD2	TRBJ2-2	.	TRBV5-6	TGTGCCAGCAGCTCGGGACTAGCGGGAGTAGACGGGGAGCTGTTTTTT	CASSSGLAGVDGELFF
TRBD1	TRBJ2-7	few	TRBV12-3/TRBV12-4	TGTGCCAGCAGCCTCGGGACAGGGGAATACGAGCAGTACTTC	CASSLGTGEYEQYF
.	TRBJ1-3	.	TRBV7-8	TGTGCCAGCAGCTCTGACCCCGGGGACTCTGGAAACACCATATATTTT	CASSSDPGDSGNTIYF
TRBD1	TRBJ2-6	.	TRBV11-1	TGTGCCAGCAGCTTAGCTCGGACAGGGAGCCCTGGGGCCAACGTCCTGACTTTC	CASSLARTGSPGANVLTF
.	TRBJ2-5	.	TRBV29-1	TGCAGCGTTGAAGGACAGTTCCAAGAGACCCAGTACTTC	CSVEGQFQETQYF
.	TRBJ1-2	few	TRBV7-9	TGTGCCAGCAGCCCACCTCACTTCTATGGCTACACCTTC	CASSPPHFYGYTF
.	TRBJ1-5	few	TRBV7-2	TGTGCCAGCAGCCCCTATGACAGAATTGGCAATCAGCCCCAGCATTTT	CASSPYDRIGNQPQHF
.	TRBJ1-6	few	TRBV7-8	TGTGCCAGCAGCTTAGAGGCAGCCAATTCACCCCTCCACTTT	CASSLEAANSPLHF
.	TRBJ1-5	few	TRBV28	TGTGCCAGCAACGATAGACGGGGCCTAAATCAGCCCCAGCATTTT	CASNDRRGLNQPQHF
.	TRBJ2-5	many	TRBV15	TGTGCCACCAGCAGAGCGTCCCAAGAGACCCAGTACTTC	CATSRASQETQYF
.	TRBJ2-1	.	TRBV29-1	TGCAGCGTTGTACAGGGAAACTACAATGAGCAGTTCTTC	CSVVQGNYNEQFF
.	TRBJ1-4	.	TRBV4-3	TGCGCCAGCAGCCCTTCGACTACAACTAATGAAAAACTGTTTTTT	CASSPSTTTNEKLFF
TRBD2	TRBJ2-1	.	TRBV4-3	TGCGCCAGCAGCCAAGGGCCCGGGACTAGCGGGAGTGGAGGGGTAGATGAGCAGTTCTTC	CASSQGPGTSGSGGVDEQFF
.	TRBJ2-7	few	TRBV7-8	TGTGCCAGCAGCTTACAGAGTAGCTCCTACGAGCAGTACTTC	CASSLQSSSYEQYF
TRBD1	TRBJ2-7	.	TRBV20-1	TGCAGTGCGACCGGGACAGAGGGCTACGAGCAGTACTTC	CSATGTEGYEQYF
.	TRBJ2-1	few	TRBV7-2	TGTGCCAGCAGCTCCGCTGAGCGGGCGTGGAGCTCCTACAACGAGCAGTTCTTC	CASSSAERAWSSYNEQFF
.	TRBJ1-6	.	TRBV27	TGTGCCAGCAGTTTTTATGGGGGGGGTAATTCACCCCTCCACTTT	CASSFYGGGNSPLHF
.	TRBJ2-3	.	TRBV24-1	TGTGCCACCAGTGACCGCCGGGCGGATACGCAGTATTTT	CATSDRRADTQYF
.	TRBJ1-5	few	TRBV7-2	TGTGCCAGCAGCCAGTTCCTAAAGGATCAGCCCCAGCATTTT	CASSQFLKDQPQHF
.	TRBJ1-1	few	TRBV20-1	TGCAGTGCTAGAGATGACAGATGGAACACTGAAGCTTTCTTT	CSARDDRWNTEAFF
TRBD1	TRBJ1-6	.	TRBV20-1	TGCAGTGCAGCAGGGACAGACTATAATTCACCCCTCCACTTT	CSAAGTDYNSPLHF
.	TRBJ2-2	few	TRBV5-1	TGCGCCAGCAGCCCTTTGGGCCCCGGGGAGCTGTTTTTT	CASSPLGPGELFF
TRBD1	TRBJ1-1	.	TRBV6-6	TGTGCCAGCAGTTACACGACACGGGACAGTGAAGCTTTCTTT	CASSYTTRDSEAFF
.	TRBJ2-5	.	TRBV7-9	TGTGCCAGCGTCTCAGGACCCCAAGAGACCCAGTACTTC	CASVSGPQETQYF
.	TRBJ1-5	few	TRBV7-2	TGTGCCACCTTGGACGGGGGAGGGGGGGTACAACCCCAGCATTTT	CATLDGGGGVQPQHF
.	TRBJ2-7	.	TRBV4-3	TGCGCCAGCAGCCAAGACTGGGGCAACTACGAGCAGTACTTC	CASSQDWGNYEQYF
.	TRBJ1-4	few	TRBV6-5	TGTGCCAGTACGACCCGGAATAATGAAAAACTGTTTTTT	CASTTRNNEKLFF